These 14 T cell receptor beta chains originate from one sample sequenced in a study of T-cell memory formation after mild COVID-19. MiXCR, applied by TCRdb to the 5' RACE reads, yields one record per CDR3 protein. Seen here are around 370,000 distinct CDR3 sequences, more than 20% observed once, and the top ten hold about 12%. Input material: PBMCs or a T cell subset sorted from them (not recorded which). These TCRs come from an adult woman who had mild COVID-19 (a few samples of this study predate the infection). Cell type and time point are not known.

At least ten counts were recorded for this clonotype. The chain carries TRBV6-2 or TRBV6-3 and TRBJ2-4; D gene ambiguous. The CDR3 sequence is 17 residues long. V was pared by 5 bases and J by 0 bases, with 17 bases between. CDR1 and CDR2 from the germline V gene are MNHEY and SVGEGT. In DNA form, the CDR3 reads TGTGCCAGCAGTCCCTCGCAGCATCAACTAGCCAAAAACATTCAGTACTTC. Amino acid sequence: CASSPSQHQLAKNIQYF.

The sample holds a few counts of this clonotype. The genes are TRBV6-5 and TRBJ2-1; 8 positions match TRBD2. The junction had 5 bases not matched to a gene; V was cut back by 5 bases and J by 5 bases. Germline V gene lookup returns CDR1 MNHEY and CDR2 SVGAGI. This CDR3 has 14 amino acids. The DNA of the CDR3 is TGTGCCAGCAGTCCGGGACTAGTTCACAATGAGCAGTTCTTC. Amino acids: CASSPGLVHNEQFF.

This clonotype was picked up a small number of times. The chain uses TRBV30 and TRBJ1-2; 7 nucleotides agree with TRBD1. Germline V CDR1 and CDR2: GTSNPN, SVGIG (reference sequence). CDR3 length equals 12 residues. The V segment lost 0 bases and the J segment 5 bases; nucleotides outside the gene matches: 0. CDR3 loop: CAWSVQGYGYTF. In DNA, the CDR3 is TGTGCCTGGAGTGTACAGGGGTATGGCTACACCTTC.

This clonotype was observed a handful of times. The chain joins TRBV6-2 or TRBV6-3 to TRBJ1-1; 9 bases map to TRBD1. The germline V gene has CDR1 MNHEY and CDR2 SVGEGT. V shed 3 bases and J 3 bases; nucleotides not matched to a gene: 8. The CDR3 sequence is 16 residues long. As DNA, the CDR3 is TGTGCCAGCAGTTATTTCGGGGACAGGGTCTACACTGAAGCTTTCTTT. Protein sequence: CASSYFGDRVYTEAFF.

The chain couples TRBV4-3 to TRBJ1-1, with 7 bases fitting TRBD1. CDR1 is LGHNA, CDR2 YSLEER, per germline. The CDR3 runs 16 residues. Unmatched junction bases numbered 7, after V lost 0 bases and J lost 3 bases. The CDR3 region is CASSQDGGQRDTEAFF. DNA of the CDR3: TGCGCCAGCAGCCAAGACGGGGGACAGCGGGACACTGAAGCTTTCTTT.

The CDR3: CASSLARGPSNQPQHF. CDR3 coding DNA: TGTGCCAGCAGCTTGGCCAGGGGACCTAGCAATCAGCCCCAGCATTTT. The chain links TRBV5-8 to TRBJ1-5, with a possible D match to TRBD1 (6 bases). The CDR3 sequence is 16 residues long. The germline V gene encodes CDR1 SGHTS and CDR2 YDEGEE. Trimming cost V 0 bases and J 0 bases, with 10 bases left between them.

The gene calls are TRBV12-5 and TRBJ2-3; 8 nucleotides line up with TRBD1. J gave up 4 bases and V 5 bases, and 5 bases lay outside the gene matches. Germline assignment: CDR1 LGHNT and CDR2 FRNRAP. This CDR3 region has 14 residues. Written as DNA, the CDR3 is TGTGCTAGTGGTATAGGACAGGGCGCAGATACGCAGTATTTT. This encodes CASGIGQGADTQYF.

There are a few counts of this clonotype. V is TRBV5-1 and J is TRBJ2-6; D may match TRBD1 or TRBD2 (6 bases each). Trimming removed 7 bases from V and 0 bases from J, with 14 bases in between. This CDR3 spans 16 amino acids. The germline gives CDR1 SGHRS, CDR2 YFSETQ. CDR3 in DNA: TGCGCCAGCCGGGACGGAGGGGGCTCTGGGGCCAACGTCCTGACTTTC. The encoded protein is CASRDGGGSGANVLTF.

This clonotype appeared many times. V is TRBV4-3 and J is TRBJ2-3; 10 nucleotides line up with TRBD2. The CDR3 is made up of 18 amino acids. With V trimmed by 3 bases and J by 2 bases, 11 bases remained unmatched. Per the germline V gene, CDR1 is LGHNA and CDR2 is YSLEER. In nucleotides, the CDR3 is TGCGCCAGCAGCCAGAATCTAGCGGGGGAGACGTTCACAGATACGCAGTATTTT. As protein: CASSQNLAGETFTDTQYF.

This clonotype was picked up a small number of times. This chain links TRBV6-5 with TRBJ2-7, with a weak D call TRBD2 (5 bases). Trimming shortened V by 2 bases and J by 3 bases, and 8 bases separated the two germline ends. Looked up from germline, CDR1 is MNHEY and CDR2 is SVGAGI. CDR3 length: 13 amino acids. This chain's CDR3 is CASSYLRGYEQYF. The CDR3 DNA reads TGTGCCAGCAGTTACCTCCGGGGCTACGAGCAGTACTTC.

This chain connects TRBV24-1 to TRBJ2-7; D uncertain. V lost 5 bases, J lost 0 bases, and 7 bases lay in between. Looked up from germline, CDR1 is KGHDR and CDR2 is SFDVKD. The CDR3 has 13 residues. The CDR3 DNA reads TGTGCCACCAGTGCAGAAGTCTCCTACGAGCAGTACTTC. Amino acids: CATSAEVSYEQYF.

The CDR3 protein is CSVSQTGDGYTF. The CDR3 DNA is TGCAGCGTTTCCCAAACTGGGGATGGCTACACCTTC. This rearrangement joins TRBV29-1 to TRBJ1-2; D uncertain. Trimming stripped 5 bases from V and 6 bases from J, with 13 bases between. CDR1 SQVTM and CDR2 ANQGSEA come from the germline V gene. The CDR3 sequence is 12 residues long.

J is TRBJ2-7 and V is TRBV6-1; 7 bases agree with TRBD1. Per the germline V gene, CDR1 is MNHNS and CDR2 is SASEGT. This CDR3 comprises 15 residues. The J segment lost 0 bases and the V segment lost 8 bases, leaving 10 bases of the junction unmatched. The CDR3 here is CASRSGTDFSYEQYF. The CDR3 DNA is TGTGCCAGCCGATCCGGGACAGACTTCTCCTACGAGCAGTACTTC.

This clonotype was found a few times. This chain uses TRBV24-1 with TRBJ2-3; no clear D gene. The CDR3 consists of 11 residues. V lost 4 bases and J 8 bases, leaving 6 bases between the germline ends. CDR1 KGHDR and CDR2 SFDVKD come from the germline V gene. The chain's CDR3 is CATSEGITQYF. DNA of the CDR3: TGTGCCACCAGTGAAGGGATTACGCAGTATTTT.